Given below is one T cell receptor (beta chain) in context. The sample belongs to a study of T-cell memory formation after mild COVID-19. Per germline, CDR1 SNHLY and CDR2 FYNNEI. Trimming at V came to 6 bases and at J to 1 base, leaving 4 bases not matched to a gene. This CDR3 spans 14 amino acids. TCRdb reanalysed the 5' RACE reads using MiXCR and keeps one entry per CDR3 protein. Of 150,000 or so distinct CDR3 sequences listed, around 27% are singletons. The specimen was PBMCs or a T cell subset sorted from them (not recorded which). The sequence was obtained from an adult woman who had mild COVID-19 (a few samples of this study predate the infection). Cell type and time point are not known. V is TRBV2 and J is TRBJ2-7; 9 nucleotides line up with TRBD1. The CDR3 loop reads CASRIGTGSYEQYF. The CDR3 DNA reads TGTGCCAGCAGAATCGGGACAGGGTCCTACGAGCAGTACTTC.